This TCR beta chain was observed in a study of vaccination effects on CD4 cells after COVID-19. Study information: The median interval between the second dose and post-vaccine sampling was 72 days.

In the case of this clone: Its cognate antigen is unknown.

General study points: Researchers report that only 1 of 255 vaccine-induced clones in healthy vaccinees cross-reacted with common cold coronaviruses. Researchers reported few convalescent patients and no early post-infection timepoints in the study.

The method was immunoSEQ multiplex PCR; TCRdb's version includes in-frame clones alone and lacks a portion of them. The table includes about 59,000 clones, approximately 78% detected once. Peptide-pool stimulation followed by sequencing identified expanded antigen-specific CD4+ clonotypes in the ViraFEST assay. Having been cultured for 10 days, the cells underwent CD4+ T cell isolation. Participants each got two BNT162b2 or mRNA-1273 vaccine doses. Germline assignment: CDR1 MGHDK and CDR2 SYGVNS. This CDR3 comprises 12 residues. Trimming shortened V by 2 bases and J by 8 bases, and 8 bases separated the two germline ends.

Sequenced material: CD4+ T cells from PBMCs cultured with HCoV-OC43 spike peptides, taken after COVID-19 vaccination. Subset reported: HCoV-OC43 spike overlapping peptide pool stimulation. The sequence came from a human donor who received a COVID-19 vaccine. The V gene is TRBV25-1, the J gene TRBJ2-3, with unresolved D. The CDR3 DNA reads as TGTGCCAGCAGTGAACTTCGAGGTACGCAGTATTTT. Translated, it gives CASSELRGTQYF.